This TCR beta chain was obtained from a study of blood T cell repertoires in COVID-19. Study-wide background: The United States, Italy and Spain provided the acute and convalescent COVID-19 samples.

Participants, 18 to 89 years old, spanned about two dozen US areas. Clinical history as reported by participants underpinned cohort assignment. In the study's own analysis: By means of reference gene primer amplification, nucleated cell counts were estimated. Sequencing used immunoSEQ multiplex PCR; TCRdb keeps in-frame clones, though not all of them. For V, J and clone size, that table is used; D and trimming come from the DNA. The sample shows roughly 400,000 clones, about 92% of them seen only once. From germline, CDR1 is LGHDT and CDR2 YNNKEL (reference sequence). CDR3 size: 15 residues. V gave up 1 base and J gave up 11 bases, with 15 bases separating them.

V and J are TRBV3-1 (or the pseudogene TRBV3-2) and TRBJ1-6; no reliable D call. The sequenced sample was PBMCs or T cells enriched from blood (not recorded which). This TCR was recovered from a man aged 18-30 years who had recovered from COVID-19. The CDR3, as DNA: TGTGCCAGCAGCCAAGGAACTGGGAGGTCCCCACCCCTCCACTTT. Amino acid sequence: CASSQGTGRSPPLHF.